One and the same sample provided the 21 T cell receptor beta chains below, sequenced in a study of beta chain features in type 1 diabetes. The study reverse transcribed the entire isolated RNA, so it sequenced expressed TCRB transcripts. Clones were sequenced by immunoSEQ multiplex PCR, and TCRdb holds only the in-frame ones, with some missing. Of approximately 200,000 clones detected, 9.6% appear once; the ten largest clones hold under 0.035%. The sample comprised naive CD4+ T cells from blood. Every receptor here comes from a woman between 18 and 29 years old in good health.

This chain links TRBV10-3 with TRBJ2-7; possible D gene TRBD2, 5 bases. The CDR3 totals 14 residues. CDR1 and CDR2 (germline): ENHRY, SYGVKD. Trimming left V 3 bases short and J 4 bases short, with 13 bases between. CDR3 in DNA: TGTGCCATCAGTGAACGGGGTATTGGGTACGAGCAGTACTTC. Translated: CAISERGIGYEQYF.

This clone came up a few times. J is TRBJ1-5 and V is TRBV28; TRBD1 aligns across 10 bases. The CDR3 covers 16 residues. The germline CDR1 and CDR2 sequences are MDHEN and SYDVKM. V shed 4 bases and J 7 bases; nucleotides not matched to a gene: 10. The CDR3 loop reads CASSSTSGQGQQPQHF. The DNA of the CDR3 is TGTGCCAGCAGTTCCACTTCGGGACAGGGGCAACAGCCCCAGCATTTT.

CDR3 sequence reads: CASSLGNRETQYF. CDR3 bases: TGTGCCAGCAGCTTAGGCAATAGAGAGACCCAGTACTTC. The rearrangement joins TRBV11-2 to TRBJ2-5; D not resolved. Trimming shortened V by 1 base and J by 4 bases, and 7 bases separated the two germline ends. Per the germline V gene, CDR1 is SGHAT and CDR2 is FQNNGV. The CDR3 contains 13 residues.

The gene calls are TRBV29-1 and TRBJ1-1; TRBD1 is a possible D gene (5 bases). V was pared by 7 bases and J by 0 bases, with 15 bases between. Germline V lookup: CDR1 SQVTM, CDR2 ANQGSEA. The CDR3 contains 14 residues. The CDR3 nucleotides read TGCAGCGGAACGCCTCGGGGGATGAACACTGAAGCTTTCTTT. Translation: CSGTPRGMNTEAFF.

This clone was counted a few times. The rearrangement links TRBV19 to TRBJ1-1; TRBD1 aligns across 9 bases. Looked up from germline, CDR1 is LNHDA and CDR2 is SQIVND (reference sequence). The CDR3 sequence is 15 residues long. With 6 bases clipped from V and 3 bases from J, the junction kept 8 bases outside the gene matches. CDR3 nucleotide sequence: TGTGCCAGTAGATTATTCACAGGGGGCGACACTGAAGCTTTCTTT. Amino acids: CASRLFTGGDTEAFF.

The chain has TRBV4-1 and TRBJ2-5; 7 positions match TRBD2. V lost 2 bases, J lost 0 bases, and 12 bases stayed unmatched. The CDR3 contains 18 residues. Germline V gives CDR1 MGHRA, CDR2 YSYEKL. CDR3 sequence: CASSQWESGNGDQETQYF. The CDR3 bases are TGCGCCAGCAGCCAATGGGAGAGCGGGAACGGAGACCAAGAGACCCAGTACTTC.

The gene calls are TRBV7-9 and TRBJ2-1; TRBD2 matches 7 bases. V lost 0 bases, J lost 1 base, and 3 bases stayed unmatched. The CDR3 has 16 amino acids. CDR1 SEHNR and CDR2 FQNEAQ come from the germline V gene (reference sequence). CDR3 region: CASSLARAGSYNEQFF. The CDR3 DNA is TGTGCCAGCAGCTTAGCGCGAGCGGGATCCTACAATGAGCAGTTCTTC. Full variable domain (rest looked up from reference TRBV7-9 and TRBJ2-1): DTGVSQNPRHKITKRGQNVTFRCDPISEHNRLYWYRQTLGQGPEFLTYFQNEAQLEKSRLLSDRFSAERPKGSFSTLEIQRTEQGDSAMYLCASSLARAGSYNEQFFGPGTRLTVL.

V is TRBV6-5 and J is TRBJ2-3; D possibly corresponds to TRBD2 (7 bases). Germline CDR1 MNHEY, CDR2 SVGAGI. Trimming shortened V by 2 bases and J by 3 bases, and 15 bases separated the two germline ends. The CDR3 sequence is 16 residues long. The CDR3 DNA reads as TGTGCCAGCAGTTACGGGGGGGCGGGGAGGACAGATACGCAGTATTTT. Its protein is CASSYGGAGRTDTQYF.

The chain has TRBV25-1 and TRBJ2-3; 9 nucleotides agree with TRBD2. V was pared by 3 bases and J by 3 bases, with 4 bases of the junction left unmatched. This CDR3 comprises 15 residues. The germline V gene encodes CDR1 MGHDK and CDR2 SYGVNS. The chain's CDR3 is CASSDRAGGTDTQYF. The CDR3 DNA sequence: TGTGCCAGCAGTGATCGAGCGGGAGGTACAGATACGCAGTATTTT.

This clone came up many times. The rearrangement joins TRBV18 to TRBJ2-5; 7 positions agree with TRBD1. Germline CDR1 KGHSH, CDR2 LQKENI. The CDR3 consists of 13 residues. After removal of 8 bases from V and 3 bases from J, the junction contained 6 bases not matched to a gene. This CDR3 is CASAKDREETQYF. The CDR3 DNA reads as TGTGCCAGCGCAAAAGACAGGGAAGAGACCCAGTACTTC.

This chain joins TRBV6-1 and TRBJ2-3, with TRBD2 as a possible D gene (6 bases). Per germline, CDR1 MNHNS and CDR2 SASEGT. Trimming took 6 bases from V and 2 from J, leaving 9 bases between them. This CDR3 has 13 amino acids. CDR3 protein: CASRRDFTDTQYF. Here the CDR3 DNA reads TGTGCCAGCAGGCGGGACTTCACAGATACGCAGTATTTT.

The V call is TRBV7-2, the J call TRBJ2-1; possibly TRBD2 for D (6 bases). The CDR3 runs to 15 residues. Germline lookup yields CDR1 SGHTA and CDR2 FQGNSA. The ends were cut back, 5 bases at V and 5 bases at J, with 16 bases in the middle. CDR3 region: CASSNRDLIDNEQFF. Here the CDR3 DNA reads TGTGCCAGCAGCAACCGGGACTTAATAGACAATGAGCAGTTCTTC.

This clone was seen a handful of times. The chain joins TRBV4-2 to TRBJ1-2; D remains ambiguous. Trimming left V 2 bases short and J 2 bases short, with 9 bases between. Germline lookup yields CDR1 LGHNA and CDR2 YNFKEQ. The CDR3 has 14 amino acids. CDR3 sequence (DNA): TGTGCCAGCAGCCAAAATCCGTTAAACTATGGCTACACCTTC. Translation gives CASSQNPLNYGYTF.

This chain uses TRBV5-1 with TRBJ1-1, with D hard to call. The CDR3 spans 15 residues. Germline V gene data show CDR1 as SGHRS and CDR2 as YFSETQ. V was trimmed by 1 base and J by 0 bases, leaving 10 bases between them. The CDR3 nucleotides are TGCGCCAGCAGCTTGAGTACTTCCCTGAACACTGAAGCTTTCTTT. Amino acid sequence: CASSLSTSLNTEAFF.

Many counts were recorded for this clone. The DNA of the CDR3 is TGTGCCAGCAGCTTAGCGTACGGGAATGAGCAGTTCTTC. Encoded protein: CASSLAYGNEQFF. The chain has TRBV7-2 and TRBJ2-1; D is uncertain. CDR1 is SGHTA, CDR2 FQGNSA, per germline. The CDR3 is 13 amino acids. Trimming took 0 bases from V and 7 from J, leaving 7 bases between them.

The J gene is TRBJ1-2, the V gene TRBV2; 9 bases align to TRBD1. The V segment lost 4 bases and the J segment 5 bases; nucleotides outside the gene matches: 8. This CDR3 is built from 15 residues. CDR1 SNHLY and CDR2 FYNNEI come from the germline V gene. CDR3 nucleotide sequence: TGTGCCAGCAGTGTACTACAGGGGGCTCTATATGGCTACACCTTC. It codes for CASSVLQGALYGYTF.

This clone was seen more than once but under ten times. The CDR3 region is CSVERGATGEQFF. The CDR3 DNA follows: TGCAGCGTTGAACGGGGGGCGACAGGTGAGCAGTTCTTC. The V gene is TRBV29-1, the J gene TRBJ2-1; D perhaps matches TRBD2 (7 bases). Trimming took off 2 bases at V and 9 bases at J, with 14 bases between the two ends. The CDR3 has 13 amino acids. CDR1 is SQVTM, CDR2 ANQGSEA, per germline.

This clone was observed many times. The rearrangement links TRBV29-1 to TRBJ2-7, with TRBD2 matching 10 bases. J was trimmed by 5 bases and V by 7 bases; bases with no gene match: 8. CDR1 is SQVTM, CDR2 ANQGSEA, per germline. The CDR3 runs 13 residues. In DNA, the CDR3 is TGCAGCGGTCATAGCGGGAGGATCGACGAGCAGTACTTC. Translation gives CSGHSGRIDEQYF.

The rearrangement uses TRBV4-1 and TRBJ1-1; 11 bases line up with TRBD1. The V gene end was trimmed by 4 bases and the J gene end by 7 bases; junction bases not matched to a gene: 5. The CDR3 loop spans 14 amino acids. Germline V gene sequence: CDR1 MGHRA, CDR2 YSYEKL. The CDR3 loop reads CASSLGQGAGEAFF. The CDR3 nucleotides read TGCGCCAGCAGCCTCGGACAGGGGGCAGGTGAAGCTTTCTTT.

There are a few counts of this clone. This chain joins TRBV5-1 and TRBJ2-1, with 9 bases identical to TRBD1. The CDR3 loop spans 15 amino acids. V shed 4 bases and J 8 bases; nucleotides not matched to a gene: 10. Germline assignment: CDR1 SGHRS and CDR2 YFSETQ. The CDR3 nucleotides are TGCGCCAGCAGCATAACAGGGGGCTCGGTTGATGAGCAGTTCTTC. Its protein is CASSITGGSVDEQFF. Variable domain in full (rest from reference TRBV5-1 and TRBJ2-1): KAGVTQTPRYLIKTRGQQVTLSCSPISGHRSVSWYQQTPGQGLQFLFEYFSETQRNKGNFPGRFSGRQFSNSRSEMNVSTLELGDSALYLCASSITGGSVDEQFFGPGTRLTVL.

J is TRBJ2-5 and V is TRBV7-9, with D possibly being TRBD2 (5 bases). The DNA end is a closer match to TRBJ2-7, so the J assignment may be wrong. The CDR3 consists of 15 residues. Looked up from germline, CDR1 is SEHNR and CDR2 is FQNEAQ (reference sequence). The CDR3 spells CASSLDPGSSYEQYF. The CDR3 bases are TGTGCCAGCAGCTTAGATCCGGGGAGCTCCTACGAGCAGTACTTC.